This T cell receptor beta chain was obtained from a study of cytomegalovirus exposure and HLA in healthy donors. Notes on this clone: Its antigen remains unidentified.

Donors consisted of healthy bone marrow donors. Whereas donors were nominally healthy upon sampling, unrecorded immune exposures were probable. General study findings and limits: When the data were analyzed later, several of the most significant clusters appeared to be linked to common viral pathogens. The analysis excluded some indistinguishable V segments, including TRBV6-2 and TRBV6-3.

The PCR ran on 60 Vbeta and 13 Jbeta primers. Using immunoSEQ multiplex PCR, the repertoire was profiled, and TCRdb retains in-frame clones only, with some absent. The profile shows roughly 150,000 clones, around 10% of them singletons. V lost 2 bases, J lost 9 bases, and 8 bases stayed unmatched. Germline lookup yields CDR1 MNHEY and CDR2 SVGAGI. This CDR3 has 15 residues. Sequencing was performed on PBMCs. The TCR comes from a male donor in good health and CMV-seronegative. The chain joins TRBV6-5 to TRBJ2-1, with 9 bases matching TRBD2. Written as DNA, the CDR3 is TGTGCCAGCAGTTACGGCGGTAGCGGGAGCAGTGAGCAGTTCTTC. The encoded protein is CASSYGGSGSSEQFF.